The next 13 T cell receptor beta chains were all read from a single sample in a study of blood T cell repertoires in COVID-19 (dated by TCRdb to about 2020). The library was obtained by the immunoSEQ multiplex PCR assay. TCRdb stores this immuneACCESS table with in-frame sequences only. Part of the clones is absent; in the studies checked, under half of the shortfall reflects unresolved V genes, and no reason is known for the rest. The table for this sample lists 200,000 to 300,000 clones; around 86% of them were counted only once. The ten most abundant clones make up approximately 5.1% of the sample. Input material: peripheral blood. Receptor source: a woman aged 55-70 years with COVID-19, enrolled during active disease.

This clone was observed a few times. V and J are TRBV7-9 and TRBJ2-6; possible D gene TRBD2, 6 bases. Looked up from germline, CDR1 is SEHNR and CDR2 is FQNEAQ (reference sequence). V was trimmed by 3 bases and J by 0 bases, leaving 9 bases between them. The CDR3 has 16 residues. This CDR3 reads CASSLGTLSGANVLTF. Written as DNA, the CDR3 is TGTGCCAGCAGCTTGGGGACTCTCTCTGGGGCCAACGTCCTGACTTTC.

The chain uses TRBV19 and TRBJ1-5; D unclear. Germline V gene sequence: CDR1 LNHDA, CDR2 SQIVND (reference sequence). This CDR3 comprises 14 residues. The ends were cut back, 6 bases at V and 0 bases at J, with 9 bases in the middle. The CDR3 coding sequence is TGTGCCAGTAGCCCCGGAGGTAGCAATCAGCCCCAGCATTTT. Protein product: CASSPGGSNQPQHF.

This clone appeared a single time. This rearrangement joins TRBV7-9 to TRBJ1-4; D may be TRBD1 (5 bases). The CDR3 is made up of 15 amino acids. Germline CDR1 and CDR2: SEHNR and FQNEAQ (reference sequence). With 1 base removed from V and 8 bases from J, the gap between germline ends came to 14 bases. The CDR3 region is CASSLGQGGGEKLFF. CDR3 DNA: TGTGCCAGCAGCTTAGGCCAGGGTGGAGGGGAAAAACTGTTTTTT.

V usage is TRBV6-2 or TRBV6-3 and J usage is TRBJ2-7, with 10 positions matching TRBD2. Germline assignment: CDR1 MNHEY and CDR2 SVGEGT. The CDR3 has 17 amino acids. With V trimmed by 5 bases and J by 4 bases, 14 bases remained unmatched. CDR3: CASSLRGSGRAWYEQYF. The DNA for the CDR3 is TGTGCCAGCAGTCTCCGAGGAAGCGGGAGGGCCTGGTACGAGCAGTACTTC.

This clone was detected once. This rearrangement joins TRBV5-5 to TRBJ2-7; no clear D. The germline V gene has CDR1 SGHKS and CDR2 YYEKEE (reference sequence). This CDR3 has 13 amino acids. Trimming removed 0 bases at V and 6 bases at J, with 10 bases between. Here the CDR3 reads CASSLALGLEQYF. As DNA, the CDR3 is TGTGCCAGCAGCTTGGCCCTGGGCCTCGAGCAGTACTTC.

V and J are TRBV4-1 and TRBJ2-7; the D gene is possibly TRBD2 (5 bases). Germline values: CDR1 MGHRA, CDR2 YSYEKL. The CDR3 has 15 amino acids. Deletions cut 3 bases from V and 4 bases from J, with 16 bases between. This chain's CDR3 is CASSQGVTEVYEQYF. Written as DNA, the CDR3 is TGCGCCAGCAGCCAGGGTGTAACGGAGGTATACGAGCAGTACTTC.

This chain connects TRBV24-1 to TRBJ2-1, with D hard to call. V lost 2 bases, J lost 12 bases, and 16 bases lay in between. Germline-derived CDR1 and CDR2 are KGHDR and SFDVKD. The CDR3 consists of 14 residues. In DNA form, the CDR3 reads TGTGCCACCAGTGATTCGTTCGCGAGGTTGCGGCAGTTCTTC. Translating it yields CATSDSFARLRQFF.

V gene TRBV5-6 combines with J gene TRBJ2-7; possible D gene TRBD1, 6 bases. V was pared by 4 bases and J by 3 bases, with 14 bases between. Germline CDR1 SGHDT, CDR2 YYEEEE. The CDR3 contains 14 residues. The CDR3 nucleotides read TGTGCCAGCAGCGCACTACAGGGATTCTACGAGCAGTACTTC. Its protein product is CASSALQGFYEQYF.

J is TRBJ1-5 and V is TRBV9, with 11 bases fitting TRBD1. CDR3 size: 21 residues. The germline gives CDR1 SGDLS, CDR2 YYNGEE. After removal of 1 base from V and 1 base from J, the junction contained 16 bases not matched to a gene. The CDR3 protein is CASSVLSPGTGGKKSNQPQHF. Here the CDR3 DNA reads TGTGCCAGCAGCGTATTATCCCCCGGGACAGGGGGGAAAAAGAGCAATCAGCCCCAGCATTTT.

J is TRBJ1-2 and V is TRBV20-1; no clear D gene. Germline-derived CDR1 and CDR2 are DFQATT and SNEGSKA (reference sequence). V lost 3 bases and J 1 base, leaving 6 bases between the germline ends. CDR3 length: 12 amino acids. The CDR3 is CSASRHNYGYTF. Here the CDR3 DNA reads TGCAGTGCTAGTAGACATAACTATGGCTACACCTTC.

The chain uses TRBV3-1 (or the pseudogene TRBV3-2) and TRBJ2-7; no clear D. Germline V lookup: CDR1 LGHDT, CDR2 YNNKEL (reference sequence). The CDR3 contains 14 residues. V shed 3 bases and J shed 5 bases, with 14 bases lying between them. This CDR3 is CASSQIPGSNEQYF. In DNA form, the CDR3 reads TGTGCCAGCAGCCAGATTCCCGGTTCCAACGAGCAGTACTTC.

This chain joins TRBV9 and TRBJ2-1, with a possible D match to TRBD2 (7 bases). Germline assignment: CDR1 SGDLS and CDR2 YYNGEE. This CDR3 comprises 11 residues. V shed 7 bases and J shed 8 bases, with 10 bases lying between them. CDR3 nucleotides: TGTGCCAGCGGGAGGGGGGATGAGCAGTTCTTC. Residues: CASGRGDEQFF.

About this clone: This sample includes further DNA sequences coding for the same CDR3. This chain joins TRBV7-8 and TRBJ1-5; weak D call: TRBD1 (5 bases). Trimming removed 1 base at V and 7 bases at J, with 14 bases between. The CDR3 sequence is 15 residues long. CDR1 and CDR2 from the germline V gene are SGHVS and FQNEAQ. The CDR3 here is CASSLVGQGLQPQHF. CDR3 nucleotides: TGTGCCAGCAGCTTAGTTGGGCAGGGTTTACAGCCCCAGCATTTT. The entire variable domain, with the rest obtained from reference TRBV7-8 and TRBJ1-5, is as follows: GAGVSQSPRYKVAKRGQDVALRCDPISGHVSLFWYQQALGQGPEFLTYFQNEAQLDKSGLPSDRFFAERPEGSVSTLKIQRTQQEDSAVYLCASSLVGQGLQPQHFGDGTRLSIL.